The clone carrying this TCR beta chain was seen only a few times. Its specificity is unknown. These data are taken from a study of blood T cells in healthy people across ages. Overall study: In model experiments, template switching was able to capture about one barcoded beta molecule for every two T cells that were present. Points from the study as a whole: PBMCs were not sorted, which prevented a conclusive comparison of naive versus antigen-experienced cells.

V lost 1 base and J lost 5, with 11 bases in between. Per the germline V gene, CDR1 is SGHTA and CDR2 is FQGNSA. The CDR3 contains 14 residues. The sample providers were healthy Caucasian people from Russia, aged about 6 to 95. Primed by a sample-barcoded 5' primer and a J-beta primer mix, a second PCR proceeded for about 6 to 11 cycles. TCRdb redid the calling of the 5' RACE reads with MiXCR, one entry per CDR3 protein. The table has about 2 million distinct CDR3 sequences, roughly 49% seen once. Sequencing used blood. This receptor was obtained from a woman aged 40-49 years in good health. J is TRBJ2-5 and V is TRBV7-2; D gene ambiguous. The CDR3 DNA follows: TGTGCCAGCAGCTTAGGTTCCCTCAGGGAGACCCAGTACTTC. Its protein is CASSLGSLRETQYF.